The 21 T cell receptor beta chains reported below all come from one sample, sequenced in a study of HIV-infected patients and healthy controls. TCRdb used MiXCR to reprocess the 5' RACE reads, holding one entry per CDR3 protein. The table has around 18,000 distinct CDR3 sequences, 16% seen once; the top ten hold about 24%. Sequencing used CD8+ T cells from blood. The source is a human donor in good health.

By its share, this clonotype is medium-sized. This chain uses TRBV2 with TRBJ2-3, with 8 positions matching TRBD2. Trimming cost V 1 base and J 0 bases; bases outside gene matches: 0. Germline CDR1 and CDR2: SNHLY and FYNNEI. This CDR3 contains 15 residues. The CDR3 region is CASSEGTSSTDTQYF. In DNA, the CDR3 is TGTGCCAGCAGTGAAGGGACTAGCAGCACAGATACGCAGTATTTT.

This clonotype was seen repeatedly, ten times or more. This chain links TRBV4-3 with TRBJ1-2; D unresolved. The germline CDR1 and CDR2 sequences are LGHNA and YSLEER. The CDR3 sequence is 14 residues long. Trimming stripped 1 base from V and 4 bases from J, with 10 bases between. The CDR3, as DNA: TGCGCCAGCAGCCAAGGAGGGTCCCTCTATGGCTACACCTTC. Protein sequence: CASSQGGSLYGYTF.

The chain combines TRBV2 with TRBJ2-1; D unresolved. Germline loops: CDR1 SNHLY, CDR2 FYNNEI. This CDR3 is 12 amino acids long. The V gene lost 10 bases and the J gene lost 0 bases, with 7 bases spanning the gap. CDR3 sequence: CATASSYNEQFF. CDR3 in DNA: TGTGCCACCGCGAGCTCCTACAATGAGCAGTTCTTC.

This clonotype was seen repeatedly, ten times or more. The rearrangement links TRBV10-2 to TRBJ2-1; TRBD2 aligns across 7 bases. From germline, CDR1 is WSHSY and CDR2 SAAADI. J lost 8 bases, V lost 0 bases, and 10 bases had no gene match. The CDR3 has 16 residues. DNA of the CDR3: TGCGCCAGCAGTGAGTCGAGCGGGACCTCCCTGGATGAGCAGTTCTTC. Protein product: CASSESSGTSLDEQFF.

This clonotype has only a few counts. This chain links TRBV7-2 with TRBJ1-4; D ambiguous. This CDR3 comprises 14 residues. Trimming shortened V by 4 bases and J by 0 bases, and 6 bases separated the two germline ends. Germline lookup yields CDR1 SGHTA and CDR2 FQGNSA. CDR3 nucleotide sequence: TGTGCCAGCAGCTCAAGATCAACTAATGAAAAACTGTTTTTT. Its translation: CASSSRSTNEKLFF.

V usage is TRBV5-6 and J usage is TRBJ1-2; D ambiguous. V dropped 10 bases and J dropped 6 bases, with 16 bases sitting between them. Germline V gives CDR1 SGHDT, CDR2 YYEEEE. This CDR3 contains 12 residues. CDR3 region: CAVGPGVNGYTF. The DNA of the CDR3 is TGTGCCGTAGGTCCTGGGGTGAATGGCTACACCTTC.

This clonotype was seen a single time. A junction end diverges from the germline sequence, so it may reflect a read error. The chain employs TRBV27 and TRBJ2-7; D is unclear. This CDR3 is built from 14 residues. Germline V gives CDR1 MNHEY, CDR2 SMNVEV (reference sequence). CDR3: CVSSSDGQAYEQYF. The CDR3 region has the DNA TGTGTCAGCAGTTCGGACGGTCAGGCCTACGAGCAGTACTTC.

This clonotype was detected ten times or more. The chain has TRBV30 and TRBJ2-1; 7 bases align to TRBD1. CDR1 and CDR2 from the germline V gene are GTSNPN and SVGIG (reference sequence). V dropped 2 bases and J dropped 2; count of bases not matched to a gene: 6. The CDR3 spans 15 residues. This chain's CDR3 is CAWSRDSGTYNEQFF. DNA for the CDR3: TGTGCCTGGAGTCGGGACAGCGGTACCTACAATGAGCAGTTCTTC.

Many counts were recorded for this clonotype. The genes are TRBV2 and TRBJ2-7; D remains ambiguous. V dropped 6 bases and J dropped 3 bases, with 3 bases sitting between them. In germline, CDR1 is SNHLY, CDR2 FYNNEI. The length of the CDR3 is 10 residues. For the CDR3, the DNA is TGTGCCAGCAGGAACTACGAGCAGTACTTC. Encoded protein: CASRNYEQYF.

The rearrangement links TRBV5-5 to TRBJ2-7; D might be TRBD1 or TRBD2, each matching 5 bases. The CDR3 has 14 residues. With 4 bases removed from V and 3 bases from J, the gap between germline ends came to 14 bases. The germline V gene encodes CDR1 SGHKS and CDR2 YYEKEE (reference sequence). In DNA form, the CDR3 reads TGTGCCAGCAGCAAAAGGGACGCCGTCTACGAGCAGTACTTC. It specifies CASSKRDAVYEQYF.

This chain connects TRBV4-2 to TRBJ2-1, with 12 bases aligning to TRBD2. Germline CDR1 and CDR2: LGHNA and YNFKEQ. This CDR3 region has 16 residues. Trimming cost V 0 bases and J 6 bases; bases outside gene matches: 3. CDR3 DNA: TGTGCCAGCAGCCAAGATCCGACTAGCGGGGGCAATGAGCAGTTCTTC. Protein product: CASSQDPTSGGNEQFF.

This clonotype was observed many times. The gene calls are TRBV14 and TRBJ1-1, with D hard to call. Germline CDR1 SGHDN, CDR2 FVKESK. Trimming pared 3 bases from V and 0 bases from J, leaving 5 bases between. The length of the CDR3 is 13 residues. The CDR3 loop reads CASSHPMNTEAFF. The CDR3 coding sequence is TGTGCCAGCAGCCATCCAATGAACACTGAAGCTTTCTTT.

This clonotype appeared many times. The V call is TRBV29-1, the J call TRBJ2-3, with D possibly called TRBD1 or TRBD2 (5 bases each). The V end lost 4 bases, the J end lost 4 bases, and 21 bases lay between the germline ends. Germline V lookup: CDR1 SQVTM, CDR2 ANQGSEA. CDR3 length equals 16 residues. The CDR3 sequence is CSVAPVTGSGSDTQYF. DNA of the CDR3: TGCAGCGTTGCCCCCGTTACAGGTTCGGGGTCAGATACGCAGTATTTT.

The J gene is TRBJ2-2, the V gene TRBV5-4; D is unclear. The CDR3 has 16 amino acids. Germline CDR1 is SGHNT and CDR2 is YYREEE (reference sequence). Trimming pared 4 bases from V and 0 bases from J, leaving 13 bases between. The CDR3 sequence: CASSPDHSTNTGELFF. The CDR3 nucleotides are TGTGCCAGCAGCCCAGATCACAGTACGAACACCGGGGAGCTGTTTTTT.

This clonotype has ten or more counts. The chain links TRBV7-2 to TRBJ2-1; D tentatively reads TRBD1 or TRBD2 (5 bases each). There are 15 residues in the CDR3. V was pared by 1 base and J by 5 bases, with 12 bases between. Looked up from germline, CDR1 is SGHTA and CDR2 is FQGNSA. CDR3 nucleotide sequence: TGTGCCAGCAGCTTAGGTGCCGGGGCTAACAATGAGCAGTTCTTC. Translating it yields CASSLGAGANNEQFF.

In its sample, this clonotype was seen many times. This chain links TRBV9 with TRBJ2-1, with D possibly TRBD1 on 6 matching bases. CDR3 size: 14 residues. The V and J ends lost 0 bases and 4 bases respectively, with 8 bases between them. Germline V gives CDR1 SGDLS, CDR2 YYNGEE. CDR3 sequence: CASSVGTDYNEQFF. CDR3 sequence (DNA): TGTGCCAGCAGCGTAGGGACAGATTACAATGAGCAGTTCTTC.

For the CDR3, the DNA is TGTGCCAGCAGCGAGCAGGGCCGGAGCACAGATACGCAGTATTTT. It codes for CASSEQGRSTDTQYF. J is TRBJ2-3 and V is TRBV5-8; a possible D gene is TRBD1 (5 bases). The CDR3 is made up of 15 amino acids. The V end lost 4 bases, the J end lost 0 bases, and 12 bases lay between the germline ends. Germline V CDR1 and CDR2: SGHTS, YDEGEE.

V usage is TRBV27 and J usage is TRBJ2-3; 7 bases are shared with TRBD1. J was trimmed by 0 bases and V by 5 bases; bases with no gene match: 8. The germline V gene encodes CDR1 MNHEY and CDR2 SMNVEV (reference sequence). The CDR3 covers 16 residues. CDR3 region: CASSPHGTASTDTQYF. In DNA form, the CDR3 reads TGTGCCAGCAGTCCTCACGGGACAGCTAGCACAGATACGCAGTATTTT.

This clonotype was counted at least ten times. The CDR3 DNA reads as TGCAGTGCTAGAGACGGGACAGGGGACACCGGGGAGCTGTTTTTT. It codes for CSARDGTGDTGELFF. The V and J genes are TRBV20-1 and TRBJ2-2, with TRBD1 identical over 10 bases. The V gene's germline CDR1 is DFQATT and CDR2 SNEGSKA (reference sequence). The CDR3 has 15 amino acids. The ends lost 0 bases at V and 3 bases at J; junction bases unmatched: 1.

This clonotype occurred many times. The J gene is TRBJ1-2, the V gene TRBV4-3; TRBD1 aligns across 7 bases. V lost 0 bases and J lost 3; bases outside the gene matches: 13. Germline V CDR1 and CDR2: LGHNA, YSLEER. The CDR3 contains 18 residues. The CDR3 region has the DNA TGCGCCAGCAGCCAAGATGACATAGGGACAGTCGGAGACTATGGCTACACCTTC. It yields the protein CASSQDDIGTVGDYGYTF.

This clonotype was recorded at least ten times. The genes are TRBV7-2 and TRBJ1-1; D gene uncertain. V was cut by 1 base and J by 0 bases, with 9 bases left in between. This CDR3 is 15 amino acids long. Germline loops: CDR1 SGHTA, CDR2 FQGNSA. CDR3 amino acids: CASSLGLDMNTEAFF. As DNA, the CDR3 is TGTGCCAGCAGCTTAGGACTAGACATGAACACTGAAGCTTTCTTT.